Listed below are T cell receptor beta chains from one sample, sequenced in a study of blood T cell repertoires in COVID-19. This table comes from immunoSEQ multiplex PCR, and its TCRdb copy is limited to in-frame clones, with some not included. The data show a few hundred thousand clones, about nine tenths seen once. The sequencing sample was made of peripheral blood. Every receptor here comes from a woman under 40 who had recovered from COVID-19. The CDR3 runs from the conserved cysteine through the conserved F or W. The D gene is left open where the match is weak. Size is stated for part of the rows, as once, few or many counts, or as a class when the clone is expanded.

CASSPRAGTEETQYF	TGTGCCAGCTCACCACGGGCCGGGACAGAAGAGACCCAGTACTTC	TRBD1	-	TRBJ2-5	TRBV18
CASSPTRTSGGALQETQYF	TGTGCCAGCAGTCCAACCCGGACTAGCGGGGGGGCTCTCCAAGAGACCCAGTACTTC	TRBD2	-	TRBJ2-5	TRBV28
CASSIDGYSGNTIYF	TGCGCCAGCAGCATCGACGGGTACTCTGGAAACACCATATATTTT	-	-	TRBJ1-3	TRBV5-1
CASSRRTAQETQYF	TGTGCCAGCAGCCGCCGGACAGCCCAAGAGACCCAGTACTTC	-	-	TRBJ2-5	TRBV6-5
CATSEPSYGQYNEQFF	TGTGCCACCAGTGAACCTAGTTATGGACAGTACAATGAGCAGTTCTTC	-	-	TRBJ2-1	TRBV24-1
CASSLAGRGKETQYF	TGTGCCAGCAGTTTAGCTGGCAGGGGTAAAGAGACCCAGTACTTC	-	-	TRBJ2-5	TRBV28
CASRSISGQMLYGYTF	TGTGCCAGCAGATCGATTTCGGGACAGATGCTCTATGGCTACACCTTC	TRBD1	-	TRBJ1-2	TRBV2
CASSGTGNQPQHF	TGTGCCAGCAGCGGGACAGGGAATCAGCCCCAGCATTTT	TRBD1	-	TRBJ1-5	TRBV12-3/TRBV12-4
CASSQVSGAQETQYF	TGTGCCAGCAGCCAAGTTAGCGGGGCCCAAGAGACCCAGTACTTC	TRBD2	-	TRBJ2-5	TRBV4-2
CATQMGTVQETQYF	TGTGCCACCCAGATGGGGACAGTACAAGAGACCCAGTACTTC	TRBD1	-	TRBJ2-5	TRBV2
CASSQDLATLGPYGYTF	TGCGCCAGCAGCCAAGACTTGGCGACTCTAGGCCCTTATGGCTACACCTTC	-	-	TRBJ1-2	TRBV4-1
CASSQEKSWQNEKLFF	TGCGCCAGCAGCCAAGAGAAGTCTTGGCAGAATGAAAAACTGTTTTTT	-	-	TRBJ1-4	TRBV4-1
CASSGHTGVSNTGELFF	TGCGCCAGCAGCGGACACACAGGGGTCTCGAACACCGGGGAGCTGTTTTTT	TRBD1	-	TRBJ2-2	TRBV4-1
CASSSDPGYQPQHF	TGCGCCAGCAGCTCAGATCCAGGGTATCAGCCCCAGCATTTT	-	-	TRBJ1-5	TRBV5-1
CASSLAVSGGNSPLHF	TGTGCCAGCAGTCTGGCGGTTAGTGGGGGGAATTCACCCCTCCACTTT	-	-	TRBJ1-6	TRBV27
CASSLWSSGNTIYF	TGTGCCAGCAGTTTATGGAGCTCTGGAAACACCATATATTTT	-	-	TRBJ1-3	TRBV28
CASSLGQSQETQYF	TGTGCCAGCAGTCTTGGACAGTCTCAAGAGACCCAGTACTTC	-	-	TRBJ2-5	TRBV28
CASSLGQGYGTYGYTF	TGTGCCAGCAGCTTGGGGCAGGGTTACGGGACTTATGGCTACACCTTC	-	-	TRBJ1-2	TRBV5-4
CASSRDSGKLFF	TGTGCCAGCAGCCGGGACAGCGGAAAACTGTTTTTT	TRBD1	-	TRBJ1-4	TRBV14
CASTRQGGNTEAFF	TGCGCCAGCACCCGACAGGGGGGGAACACTGAAGCTTTCTTT	TRBD1	-	TRBJ1-1	TRBV5-1
CASSGGGLSQETQYF	TGTGCCAGCAGTGGGGGGGGGCTGAGCCAAGAGACCCAGTACTTC	-	once	TRBJ2-5	TRBV2
CASSQFPGQNEQFF	TGCGCCAGCAGCCAATTCCCGGGACAGAATGAGCAGTTCTTC	TRBD1	-	TRBJ2-1	TRBV4-1
CASSLVSVELFF	TGTGCCAGCAGCTTAGTGTCTGTGGAGCTGTTTTTT	-	-	TRBJ2-2	TRBV7-2
CASTRPGGTGELFF	TGTGCCAGCACCCGGCCAGGGGGCACCGGGGAGCTGTTTTTT	TRBD1	-	TRBJ2-2	TRBV9
CASSQDRGSGTEAFF	TGCGCCAGCAGCCAAGATAGGGGGAGTGGAACTGAAGCTTTCTTT	-	-	TRBJ1-1	TRBV4-1
CASSSPREGNTEAFF	TGCGCCAGCAGCTCACCCCGGGAGGGTAACACTGAAGCTTTCTTT	-	-	TRBJ1-1	TRBV5-1